The present TCR beta chain was sequenced within a study of T-cell reconstitution after alpha-beta-depleted transplantation in children (TCRdb year 2016). About the study as a whole: The study quantitatively tracked T-cell immune reconstitution after TCRalphabeta/CD19-depleted allogeneic hematopoietic cell transplantation in children using TCR repertoire profiling.

Points on this clonotype: Its antigen is still unknown. A much larger clone lies one base from this, so it may be a read error.

General conclusions and limits of the study: In some patients, high TCRbeta diversity at day 60 was attributed to recipient T cells and intrathymic progenitors that had survived conditioning. Over subsequent months, a decline in hyperexpanded clone frequencies was noted, and after one year, T-cell counts and TCRbeta diversity were mostly ascribed to newly produced T cells. The apparently early alphabetaT-cell count recovery about two months after transplant was reportedly dependent on only several hundred rapidly expanded clones derived from non-depleted graft cells.

Library preparation used PCR. The reads were generated on an Illumina HiSeq 2500. TCR libraries were prepared with molecular barcoding, using unique molecular identifiers to normalize TCRbeta repertoire quantification. TCRdb reworked the public reads: Q25 trimming with fastp, MiXCR clone assembly, productive beta chains retained. When rows share a CDR3 protein, they turn into one entry using the most common DNA and genes. In this sample the table shows 750,000 to 950,000 distinct CDR3 sequences, about 15% of which occur a single time. The ten largest clones add up to approximately 4.5% of the sample. Interpreted using the paper, the treatment or condition label stands for: allogeneic hematopoietic cell transplantation with graft depleted of TCRalphabeta T cells and CD19 B cells. The transplant recipients were children given TCRalphabeta/CD19-depleted allogeneic hematopoietic cell grafts. The sequences come from PBMCs, mostly from graft donor cells, collected 360 days after TCRalphabeta/CD19-depleted stem cell transplant. The TCR originated in a male patient younger than 18 who had a stem cell transplant for acute lymphoblastic leukemia, so the T cells may come from the graft donor.

The nucleotide sequence is TGTGCCAGCAGCCCGTATGGACGGGGCTCCACCCAAGTCTTC. The translation is CASSPYGRGSTQVF. The chain joins TRBV12-3 or TRBV12-4 to TRBJ2-1; the D gene is tentatively TRBD1 or TRBD2, each matching 5 bases. Reading from cysteine to phenylalanine, the CDR3 counts 14 amino acids. CDR3 DNA only is kept here, 42 bases in frame from base 1.